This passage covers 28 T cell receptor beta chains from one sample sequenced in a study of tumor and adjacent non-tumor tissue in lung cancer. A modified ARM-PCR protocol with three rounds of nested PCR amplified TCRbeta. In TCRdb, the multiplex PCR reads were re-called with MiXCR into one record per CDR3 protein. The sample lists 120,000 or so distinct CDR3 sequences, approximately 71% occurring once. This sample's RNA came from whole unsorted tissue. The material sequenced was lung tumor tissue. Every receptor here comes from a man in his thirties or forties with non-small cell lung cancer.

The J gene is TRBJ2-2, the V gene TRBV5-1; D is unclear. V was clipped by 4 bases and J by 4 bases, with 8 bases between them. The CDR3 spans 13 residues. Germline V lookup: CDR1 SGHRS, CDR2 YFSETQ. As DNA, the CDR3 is TGCGCCAGCAGCCCGGTGGGCACCGGGGAGCTGTTTTTT. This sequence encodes CASSPVGTGELFF.

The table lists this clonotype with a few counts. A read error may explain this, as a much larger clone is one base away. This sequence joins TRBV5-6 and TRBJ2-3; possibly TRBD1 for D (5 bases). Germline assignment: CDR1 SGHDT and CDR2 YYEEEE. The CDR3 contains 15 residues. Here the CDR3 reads CAGSLVTVSTDTQYF. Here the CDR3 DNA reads TGTGCCGGCAGCTTGGTGACAGTGAGCACAGATACGCAGTATTTT. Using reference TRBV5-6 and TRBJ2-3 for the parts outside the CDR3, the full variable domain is DAGVTQSPTHLIKTRGQQVTLRCSPKSGHDTVSWYQQALGQGPQFIFQYYEEEERQRGNFPDRFSGHQFPNYSSELNVNALLLGDSALYLCAGSLVTVSTDTQYFGPGTRLTVL.

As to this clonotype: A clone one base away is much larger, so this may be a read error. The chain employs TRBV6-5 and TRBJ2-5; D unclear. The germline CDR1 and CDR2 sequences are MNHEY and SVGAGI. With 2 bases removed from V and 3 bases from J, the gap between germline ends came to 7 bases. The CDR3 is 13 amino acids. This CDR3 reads CASSYAVEETQYF. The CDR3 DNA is TGTGCCAGCAGTTACGCAGTGGAAGAGACCCAGTACTTC.

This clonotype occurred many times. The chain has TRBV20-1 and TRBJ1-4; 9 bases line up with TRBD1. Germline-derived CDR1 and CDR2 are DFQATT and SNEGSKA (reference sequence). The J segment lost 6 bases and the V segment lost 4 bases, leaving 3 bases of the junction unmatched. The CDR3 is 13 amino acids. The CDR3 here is CSATTGGHEKLFF. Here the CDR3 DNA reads TGCAGTGCTACGACAGGGGGTCATGAAAAACTGTTTTTT.

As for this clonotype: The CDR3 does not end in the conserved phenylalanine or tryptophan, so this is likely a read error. The CDR3 DNA sequence: TGTGCCAGCAGTTACTCCGGGATCGATACGCAGTATATT. Translating it yields CASSYSGIDTQYI. V usage is TRBV6-2 or TRBV6-3 and J usage is TRBJ2-3; D is perhaps TRBD2 (5 bases). Per germline, CDR1 MNHEY and CDR2 SVGEGT. This CDR3 region has 13 residues. V shed 0 bases and J shed 6 bases, with 7 bases lying between them.

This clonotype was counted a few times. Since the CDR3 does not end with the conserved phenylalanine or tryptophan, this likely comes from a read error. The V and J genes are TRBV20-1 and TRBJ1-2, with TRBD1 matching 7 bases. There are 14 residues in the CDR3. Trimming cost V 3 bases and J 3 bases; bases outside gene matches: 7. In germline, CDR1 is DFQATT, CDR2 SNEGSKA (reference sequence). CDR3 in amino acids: CSASLDRVDYGYTC. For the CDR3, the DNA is TGCAGTGCTAGCTTAGACAGGGTAGACTATGGCTACACCTGC.

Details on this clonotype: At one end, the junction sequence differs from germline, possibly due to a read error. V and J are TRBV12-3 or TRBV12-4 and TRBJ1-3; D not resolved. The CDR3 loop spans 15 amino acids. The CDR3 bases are TGTGTCAGCAGTTGGCAGCCAATCACTGGAAACACCATATATTTT. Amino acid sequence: CVSSWQPITGNTIYF.

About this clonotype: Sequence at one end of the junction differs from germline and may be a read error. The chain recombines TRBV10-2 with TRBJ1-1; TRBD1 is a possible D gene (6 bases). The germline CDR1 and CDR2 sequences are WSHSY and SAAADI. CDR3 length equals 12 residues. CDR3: CARSDTQGEAFF. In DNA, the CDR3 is TGCGCCAGGAGTGATACGCAGGGGGAAGCTTTCTTT.

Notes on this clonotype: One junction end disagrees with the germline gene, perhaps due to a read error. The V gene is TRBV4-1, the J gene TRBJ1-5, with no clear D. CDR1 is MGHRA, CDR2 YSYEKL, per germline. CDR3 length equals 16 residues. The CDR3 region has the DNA TGCGCCAGCAACCAAGGTTGGGTGTCGTGCAATCAGCCCCAGCATTTT. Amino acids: CASNQGWVSCNQPQHF.

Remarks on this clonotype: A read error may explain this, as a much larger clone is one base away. CDR3 bases: TGTGCCAGCAGGCCGGGCGGACAGGAAAAACTGTTTTTT. Protein sequence: CASRPGGQEKLFF. The V call is TRBV6-1, the J call TRBJ1-4; D may be TRBD1 (6 bases). Germline CDR1 reads MNHNS; CDR2 reads SASEGT. The CDR3 spans 13 residues. Trimming took 6 bases from V and 8 from J, leaving 13 bases between them.

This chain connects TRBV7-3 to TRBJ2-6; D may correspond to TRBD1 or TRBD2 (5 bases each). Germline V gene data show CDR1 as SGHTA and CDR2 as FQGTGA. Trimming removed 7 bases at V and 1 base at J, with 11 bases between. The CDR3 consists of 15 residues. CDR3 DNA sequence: TGTGCCAGCAACCGTGAGGGGTCTGGGGCCAACGTCCTGACTTTC. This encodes CASNREGSGANVLTF.

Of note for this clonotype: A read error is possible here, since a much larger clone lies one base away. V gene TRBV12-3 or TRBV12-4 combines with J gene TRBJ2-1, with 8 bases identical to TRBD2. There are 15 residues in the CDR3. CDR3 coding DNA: TGTGCCAGCAATGAGCGGGGGAGCTCCTACAATGAGCAGTCCTTC. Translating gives CASNERGSSYNEQSF.

CDR3 nucleotides: TGTGCCACCAGTGACCCGGGACTAGCGGGTGCGAACACCGGGGAGCTGTTTTTT. It codes for CATSDPGLAGANTGELFF. The V call is TRBV24-1, the J call TRBJ2-2; 12 nucleotides align to TRBD2. V gave up 4 bases and J gave up 0 bases; unmatched junction bases: 5. CDR3 size: 18 residues. CDR1 and CDR2 from the germline V gene are KGHDR and SFDVKD.

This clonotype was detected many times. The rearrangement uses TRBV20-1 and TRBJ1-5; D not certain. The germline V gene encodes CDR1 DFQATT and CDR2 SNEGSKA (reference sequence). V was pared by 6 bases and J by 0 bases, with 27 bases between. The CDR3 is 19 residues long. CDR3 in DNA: TGCAGTGCACCACCTTTGGATAGAAAGAGCGAACATAGCAATCAGCCCCAGCATTTT. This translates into CSAPPLDRKSEHSNQPQHF.

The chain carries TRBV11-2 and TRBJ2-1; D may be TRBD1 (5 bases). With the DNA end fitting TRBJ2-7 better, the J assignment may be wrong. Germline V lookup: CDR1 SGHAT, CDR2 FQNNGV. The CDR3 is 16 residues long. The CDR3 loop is CASSLGQTTGANEQYF. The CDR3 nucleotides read TGTGCCAGCAGCTTAGGCCAGACAACTGGGGCCAATGAGCAGTACTTC.

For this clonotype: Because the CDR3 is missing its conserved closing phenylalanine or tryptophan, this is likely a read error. The CDR3 loop is CASSILPSPPQHS. The CDR3, as DNA: TGTGCCAGCAGTATTCTTCCCAGCCCGCCCCAGCATTCT. The gene calls are TRBV12-3 or TRBV12-4 and TRBJ1-5; D remains ambiguous. V lost 5 bases and J 9 bases, leaving 14 bases between the germline ends. The CDR3 covers 13 residues.

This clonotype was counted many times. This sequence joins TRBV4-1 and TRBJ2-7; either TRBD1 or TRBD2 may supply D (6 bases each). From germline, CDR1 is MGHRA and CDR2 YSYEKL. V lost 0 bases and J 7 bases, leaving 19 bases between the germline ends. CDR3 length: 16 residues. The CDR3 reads CASSQESGGGLREQYF. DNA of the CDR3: TGCGCCAGCAGCCAAGAATCCGGGGGCGGCCTTAGGGAGCAGTACTTC.

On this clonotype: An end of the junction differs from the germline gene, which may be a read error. Here the CDR3 reads CGSSPTGTSDYEQYF. The CDR3 DNA reads as TGCGGCAGCAGCCCAACTGGGACCTCGGACTACGAGCAGTACTTC. The rearrangement uses TRBV4-1 and TRBJ2-7; D is tentatively TRBD1 or TRBD2 (5 bases each). The CDR3 covers 15 residues. Germline V gene lookup returns CDR1 MGHRA and CDR2 YSYEKL.

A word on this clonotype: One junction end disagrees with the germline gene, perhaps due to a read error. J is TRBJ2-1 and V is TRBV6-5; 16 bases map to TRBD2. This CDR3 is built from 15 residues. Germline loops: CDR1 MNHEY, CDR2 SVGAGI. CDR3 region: CANSFSPGLAGGLLF. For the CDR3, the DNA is TGTGCCAACAGTTTCTCCCCGGGACTAGCGGGAGGGTTGCTCTTC.

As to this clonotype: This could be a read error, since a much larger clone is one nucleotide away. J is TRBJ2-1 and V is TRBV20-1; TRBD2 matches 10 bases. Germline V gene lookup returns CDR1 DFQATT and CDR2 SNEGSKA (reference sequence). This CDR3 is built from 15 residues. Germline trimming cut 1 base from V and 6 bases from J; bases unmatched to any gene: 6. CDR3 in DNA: TGCAGTGCTAGAGTGGGTCTAGCGGGGGCCAATGAGCAGTTCTTC. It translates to CSARVGLAGANEQFF.

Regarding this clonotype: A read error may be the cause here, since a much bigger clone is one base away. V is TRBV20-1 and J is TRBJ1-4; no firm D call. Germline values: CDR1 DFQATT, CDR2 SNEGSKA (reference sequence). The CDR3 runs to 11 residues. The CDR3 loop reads CNAGLYEKLFF. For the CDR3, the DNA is TGCAATGCTGGCCTTTATGAAAAACTGTTTTTT.

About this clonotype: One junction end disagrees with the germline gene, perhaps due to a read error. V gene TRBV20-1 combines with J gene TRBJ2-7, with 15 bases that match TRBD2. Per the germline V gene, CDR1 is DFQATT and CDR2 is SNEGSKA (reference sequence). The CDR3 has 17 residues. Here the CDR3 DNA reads TGCAGTGCTATGTGGACTAGCGGGGGGGGAAGCTCCTACAAGCAGTACTTC. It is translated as CSAMWTSGGGSSYKQYF.

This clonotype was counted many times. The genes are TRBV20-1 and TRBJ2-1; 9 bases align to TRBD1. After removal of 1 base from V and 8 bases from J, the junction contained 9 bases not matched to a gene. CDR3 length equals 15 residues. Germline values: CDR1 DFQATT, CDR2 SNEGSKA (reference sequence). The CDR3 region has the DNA TGCAGTGCTAGAGCGAAACCAACAGGGGGCCATGAGCAGTTCTTC. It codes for CSARAKPTGGHEQFF.

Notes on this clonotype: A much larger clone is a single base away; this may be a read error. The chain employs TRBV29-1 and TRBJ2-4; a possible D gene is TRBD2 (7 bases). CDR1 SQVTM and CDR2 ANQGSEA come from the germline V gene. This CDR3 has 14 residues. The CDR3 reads CIVEGGDGKNIQYF. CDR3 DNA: TGCATCGTTGAAGGGGGGGACGGCAAAAACATTCAGTACTTC.

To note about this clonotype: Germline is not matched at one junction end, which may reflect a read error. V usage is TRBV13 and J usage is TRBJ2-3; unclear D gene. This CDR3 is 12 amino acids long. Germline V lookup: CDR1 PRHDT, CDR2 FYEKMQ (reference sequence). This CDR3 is CTSSLSTDTQYF. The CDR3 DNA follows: TGTACCAGCAGCTTATCCACAGATACGCAGTATTTT.

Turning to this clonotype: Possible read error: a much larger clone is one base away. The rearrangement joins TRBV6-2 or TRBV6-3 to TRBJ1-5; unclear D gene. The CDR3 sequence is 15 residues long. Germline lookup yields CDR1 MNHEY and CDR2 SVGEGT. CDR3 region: CVSSYERYSNQPQHF. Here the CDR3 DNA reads TGTGTCAGCAGTTACGAACGCTATAGCAATCAGCCCCAGCATTTT.

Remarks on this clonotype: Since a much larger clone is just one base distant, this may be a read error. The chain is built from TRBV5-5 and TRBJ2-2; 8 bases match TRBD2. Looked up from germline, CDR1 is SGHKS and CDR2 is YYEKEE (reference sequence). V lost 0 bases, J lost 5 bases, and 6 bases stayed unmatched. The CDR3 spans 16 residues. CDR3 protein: CASSLAFRLATGELFF. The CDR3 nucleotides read TGTGCCAGCAGCTTGGCGTTTCGACTAGCGACCGGGGAGCTGTTTTTT.

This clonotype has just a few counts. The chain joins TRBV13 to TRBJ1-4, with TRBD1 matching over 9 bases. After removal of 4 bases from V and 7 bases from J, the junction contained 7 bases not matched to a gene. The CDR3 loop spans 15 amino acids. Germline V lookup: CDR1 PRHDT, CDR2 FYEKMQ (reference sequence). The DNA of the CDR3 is TGTGCCAGCAGCTCCGCCGGGACAGGGTTTGAAAAACTGTTTTTT. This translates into CASSSAGTGFEKLFF.